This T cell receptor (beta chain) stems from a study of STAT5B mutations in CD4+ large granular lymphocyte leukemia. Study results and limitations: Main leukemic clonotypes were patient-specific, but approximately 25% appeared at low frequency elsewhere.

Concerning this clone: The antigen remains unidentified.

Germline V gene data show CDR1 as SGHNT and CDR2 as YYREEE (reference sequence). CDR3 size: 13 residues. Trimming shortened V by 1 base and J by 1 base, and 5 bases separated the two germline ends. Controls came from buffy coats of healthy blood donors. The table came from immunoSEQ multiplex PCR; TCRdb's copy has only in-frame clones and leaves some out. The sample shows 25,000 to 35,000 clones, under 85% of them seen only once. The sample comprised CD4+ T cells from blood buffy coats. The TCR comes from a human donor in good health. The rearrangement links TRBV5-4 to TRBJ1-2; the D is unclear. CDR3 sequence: CASSLPDNYGYTF. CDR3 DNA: TGTGCCAGCAGCTTGCCAGATAACTATGGCTACACCTTC. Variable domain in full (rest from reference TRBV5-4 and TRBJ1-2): ETGVTQSPTHLIKTRGQQVTLRCSSQSGHNTVSWYQQALGQGPQFIFQYYREEENGRGNFPPRFSGLQFPNYSSELNVNALELDDSALYLCASSLPDNYGYTFGSGTRLTVV.